This TCR beta chain was obtained from a study of blood T cell repertoires in COVID-19. Clones were read by immunoSEQ multiplex PCR, and TCRdb kept only the in-frame ones, dropping some. This repertoire shows more than 110,000 clones, about 86% found once; its top ten account for 7.5% to 8.5%. The germline gives CDR1 MDHEN, CDR2 SYDVKM. Germline trimming cut 5 bases from V and 4 bases from J; bases unmatched to any gene: 8. CDR3 length: 18 residues. This receptor was taken from a human donor in a cohort sampled during active COVID-19. The material sequenced was peripheral blood. The chain has TRBV28 and TRBJ2-2; 15 bases are shared with TRBD2. The CDR3 bases are TGTGCCAGCAGTCCTTGGACTAGCGGGGGGGCCTCCACCGGGGAGCTGTTTTTT. Amino acid sequence: CASSPWTSGGASTGELFF.